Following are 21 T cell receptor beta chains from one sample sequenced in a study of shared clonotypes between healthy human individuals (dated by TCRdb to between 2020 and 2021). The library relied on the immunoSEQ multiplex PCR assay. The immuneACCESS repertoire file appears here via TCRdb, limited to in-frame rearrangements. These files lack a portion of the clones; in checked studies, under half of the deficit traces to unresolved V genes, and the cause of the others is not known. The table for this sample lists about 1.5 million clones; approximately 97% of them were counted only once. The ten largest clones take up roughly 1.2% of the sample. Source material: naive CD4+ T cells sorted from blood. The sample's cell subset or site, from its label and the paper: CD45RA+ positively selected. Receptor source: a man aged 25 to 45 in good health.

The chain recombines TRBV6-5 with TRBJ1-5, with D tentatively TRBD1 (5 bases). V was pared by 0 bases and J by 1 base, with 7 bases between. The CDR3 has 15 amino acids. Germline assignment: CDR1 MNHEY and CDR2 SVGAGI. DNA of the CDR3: TGTGCCAGCAGTTACTCGGGGCCCAGCAATCAGCCCCAGCATTTT. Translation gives CASSYSGPSNQPQHF.

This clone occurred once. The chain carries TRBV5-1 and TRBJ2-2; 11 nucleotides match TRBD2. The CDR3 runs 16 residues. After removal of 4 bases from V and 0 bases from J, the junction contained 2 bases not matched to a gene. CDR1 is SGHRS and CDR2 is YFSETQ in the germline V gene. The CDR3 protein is CASSPGLAANTGELFF. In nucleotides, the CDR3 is TGCGCCAGCAGCCCGGGACTAGCGGCGAACACCGGGGAGCTGTTTTTT.

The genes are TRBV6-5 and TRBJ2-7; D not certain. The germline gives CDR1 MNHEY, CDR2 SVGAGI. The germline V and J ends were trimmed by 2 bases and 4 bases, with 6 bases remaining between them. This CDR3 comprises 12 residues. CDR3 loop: CASSYQAYEQYF. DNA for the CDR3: TGTGCCAGCAGTTACCAGGCTTACGAGCAGTACTTC.

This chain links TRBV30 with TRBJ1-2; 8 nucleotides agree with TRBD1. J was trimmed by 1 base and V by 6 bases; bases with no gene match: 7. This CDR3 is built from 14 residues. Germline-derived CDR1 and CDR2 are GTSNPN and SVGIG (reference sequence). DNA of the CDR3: TGTGCCTGCCCAGGACAGGGAAATAACTATGGCTACACCTTC. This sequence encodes CACPGQGNNYGYTF.

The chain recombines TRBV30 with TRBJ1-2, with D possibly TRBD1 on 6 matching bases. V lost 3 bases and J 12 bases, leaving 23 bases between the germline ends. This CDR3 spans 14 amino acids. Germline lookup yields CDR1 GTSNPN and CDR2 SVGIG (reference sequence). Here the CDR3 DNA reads TGTGCCTGGAGGGGGGGTCGGACAGAAGGGAAGGACACCTTC. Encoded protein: CAWRGGRTEGKDTF. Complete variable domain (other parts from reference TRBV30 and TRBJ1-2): SQTIHQWPATLVQPVGSPLSLECTVEGTSNPNLYWYRQAAGRGLQLLFYSVGIGQISSEVPQNLSASRPQDRQFILSSKKLLLSDSGFYLCAWRGGRTEGKDTFGSGTRLTVV.

CDR3 nucleotide sequence: TGTGCCAGTCTGGTTAGTGTCTCTGGGGCCAACGTCCTGACTTTC. It specifies CASLVSVSGANVLTF. This chain joins TRBV21-1 and TRBJ2-6; the table assigns TRBD2, which was not confirmed against the DNA. TRBV21-1 represents a pseudogene. This CDR3 is 15 amino acids long.

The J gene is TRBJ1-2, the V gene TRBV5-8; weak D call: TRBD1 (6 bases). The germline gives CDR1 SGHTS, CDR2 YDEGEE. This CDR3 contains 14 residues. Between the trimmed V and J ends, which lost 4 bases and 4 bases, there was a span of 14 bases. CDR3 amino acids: CASSKGQLTYGYTF. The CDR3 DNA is TGTGCCAGCAGCAAAGGACAGTTGACCTATGGCTACACCTTC.

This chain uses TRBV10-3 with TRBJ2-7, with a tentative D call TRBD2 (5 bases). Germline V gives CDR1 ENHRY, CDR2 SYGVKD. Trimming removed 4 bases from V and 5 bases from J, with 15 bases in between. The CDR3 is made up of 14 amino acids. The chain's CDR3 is CAISGLAMRDEQYF. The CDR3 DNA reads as TGTGCCATCAGTGGGTTAGCGATGAGAGACGAGCAGTACTTC.

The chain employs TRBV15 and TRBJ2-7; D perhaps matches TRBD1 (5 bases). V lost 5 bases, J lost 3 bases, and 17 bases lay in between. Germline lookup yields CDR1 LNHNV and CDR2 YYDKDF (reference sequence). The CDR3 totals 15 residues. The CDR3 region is CATSPPFVQVYEQYF. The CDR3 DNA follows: TGTGCCACCAGCCCACCCTTTGTACAGGTCTACGAGCAGTACTTC.

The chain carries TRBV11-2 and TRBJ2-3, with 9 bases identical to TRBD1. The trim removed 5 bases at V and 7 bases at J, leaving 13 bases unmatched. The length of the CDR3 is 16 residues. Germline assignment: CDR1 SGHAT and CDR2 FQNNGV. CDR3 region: CASSMLTGTGSHTQYF. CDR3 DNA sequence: TGTGCCAGCAGCATGTTAACCGGGACAGGGAGTCATACGCAGTATTTT.

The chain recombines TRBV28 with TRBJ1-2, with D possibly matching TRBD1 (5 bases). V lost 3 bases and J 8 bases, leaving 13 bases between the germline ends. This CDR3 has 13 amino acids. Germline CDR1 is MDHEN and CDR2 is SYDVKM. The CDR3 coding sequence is TGTGCCAGCAGTTTGGGGGGAGATGGGGGCTACACCTTC. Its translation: CASSLGGDGGYTF.

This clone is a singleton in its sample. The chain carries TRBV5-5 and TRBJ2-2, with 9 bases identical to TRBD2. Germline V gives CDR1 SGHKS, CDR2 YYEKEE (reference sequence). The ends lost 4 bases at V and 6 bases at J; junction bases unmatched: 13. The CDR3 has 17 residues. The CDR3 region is CASSNPPYAGGPGELFF. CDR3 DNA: TGTGCCAGCAGCAACCCCCCGTACGCGGGAGGGCCCGGGGAGCTGTTTTTT.

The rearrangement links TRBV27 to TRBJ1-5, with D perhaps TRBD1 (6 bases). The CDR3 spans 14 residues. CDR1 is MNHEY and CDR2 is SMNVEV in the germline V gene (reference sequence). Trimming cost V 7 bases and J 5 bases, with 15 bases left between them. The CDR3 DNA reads TGTGCCAGCACCCCGGGAGGGGGACATCAGCCCCAGCATTTT. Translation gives CASTPGGGHQPQHF.

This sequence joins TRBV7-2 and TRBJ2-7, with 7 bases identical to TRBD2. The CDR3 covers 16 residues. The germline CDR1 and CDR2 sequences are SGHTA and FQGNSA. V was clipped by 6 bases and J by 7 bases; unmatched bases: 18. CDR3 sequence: CASRFPGREISGEQYF. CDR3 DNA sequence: TGTGCCAGCAGGTTCCCCGGGCGGGAGATTTCGGGGGAGCAGTACTTC.

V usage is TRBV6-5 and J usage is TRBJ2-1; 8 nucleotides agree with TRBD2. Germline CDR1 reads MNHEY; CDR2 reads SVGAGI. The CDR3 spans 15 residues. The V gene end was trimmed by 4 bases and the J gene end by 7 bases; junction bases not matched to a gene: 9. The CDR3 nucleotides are TGTGCCAGCAGTTGGTTCGCGGGAGGTAGGAATGAGCAGTTCTTC. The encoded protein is CASSWFAGGRNEQFF.

CDR3 residues: CASSSYLGGNTIYF. The CDR3 nucleotides are TGTGCCAGCAGCTCTTACTTAGGAGGAAACACCATATATTTT. The rearrangement uses TRBV5-4 and TRBJ1-3; D ambiguous. Germline V gene sequence: CDR1 SGHNT, CDR2 YYREEE (reference sequence). The ends were cut back, 3 bases at V and 4 bases at J, with 11 bases in the middle. This CDR3 contains 14 residues. The whole variable domain, remainder taken from reference TRBV5-4 and TRBJ1-3, is ETGVTQSPTHLIKTRGQQVTLRCSSQSGHNTVSWYQQALGQGPQFIFQYYREEENGRGNFPPRFSGLQFPNYSSELNVNALELDDSALYLCASSSYLGGNTIYFGEGSWLTVV.

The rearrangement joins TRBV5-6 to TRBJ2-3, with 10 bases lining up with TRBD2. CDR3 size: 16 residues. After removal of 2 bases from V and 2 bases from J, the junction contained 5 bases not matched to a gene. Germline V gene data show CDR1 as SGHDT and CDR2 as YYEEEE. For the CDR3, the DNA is TGTGCCAGCAGCTTTGGACTAGCGGAAAACACAGATACGCAGTATTTT. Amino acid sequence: CASSFGLAENTDTQYF.

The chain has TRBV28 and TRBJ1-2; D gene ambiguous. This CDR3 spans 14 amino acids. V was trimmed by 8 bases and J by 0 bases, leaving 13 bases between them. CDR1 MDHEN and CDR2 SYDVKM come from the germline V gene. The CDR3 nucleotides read TGTGCCAGCGAAGCATTCCGAGCTAACTATGGCTACACCTTC. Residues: CASEAFRANYGYTF.

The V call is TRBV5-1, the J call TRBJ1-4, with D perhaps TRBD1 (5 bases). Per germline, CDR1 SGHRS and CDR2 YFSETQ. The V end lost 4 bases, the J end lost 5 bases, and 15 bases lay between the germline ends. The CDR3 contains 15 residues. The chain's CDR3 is CASSPDGTPNEKLFF. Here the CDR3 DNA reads TGCGCCAGCAGCCCGGATGGGACCCCAAATGAAAAACTGTTTTTT.

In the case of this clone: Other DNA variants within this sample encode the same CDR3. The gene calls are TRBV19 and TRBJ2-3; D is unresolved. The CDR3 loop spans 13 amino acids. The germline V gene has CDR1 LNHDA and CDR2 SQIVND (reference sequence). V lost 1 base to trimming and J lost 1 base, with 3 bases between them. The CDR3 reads CASSIAGTDTQYF. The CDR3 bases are TGTGCCAGTAGTATAGCAGGCACAGATACGCAGTATTTT.

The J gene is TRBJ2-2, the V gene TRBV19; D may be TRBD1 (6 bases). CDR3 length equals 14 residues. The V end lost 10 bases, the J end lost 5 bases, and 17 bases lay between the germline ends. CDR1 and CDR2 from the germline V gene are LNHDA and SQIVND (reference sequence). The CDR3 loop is CATLKTGSTGELFF. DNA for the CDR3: TGTGCCACCCTAAAGACAGGCTCGACCGGGGAGCTGTTTTTT.